Below, one TCR beta chain is given with its context. This clone was picked up a small number of times. Its antigen target is currently unknown. No base qualities exist here, and no much larger clone lies one base off it. Library preparation employed the immunoSEQ multiplex PCR assay. Each sample was run at survey resolution as two replicates of approximately 200 ng apiece, for a total of approximately 400 ng of DNA. Rearranged TCRB sequences in genomic DNA were detected with the hsTCRB kit, which uses multiplex PCR primers directed at V and J genes. The first PCR used the QIAGEN Multiplex PCR Kit for 30 to 40 cycles to amplify the CDR3 region. An 8-cycle second PCR added sample barcodes and Illumina adapters to each replicate. Pooled libraries were quantified with a QuantStudio 6 and the KAPA library quantification kit. Around 14 pM of pooled libraries was sequenced on an Illumina MiSeq using 156-cycle single-end reads and a 15-cycle index read. The authors' pipeline ran thus. VDJdb annotation flagged 1.7% of about 170,000 unique clonotypes as previously reported viral-epitope-specific. The immunoSEQ Data Assistant and immunoSEQ Analyzer converted raw reads into normalized, annotated TCRB repertoires. Clonotypes were analyzed with the immunarch R package version 0.6.5 and BioAnalyzer. Every repertoire was downsampled to the clone count of the smallest repertoire before richness was estimated. Fisher's exact tests classified clonotypes as expanded, contracted or novel, with novel meaning zero frequency before treatment. Significantly changed CDR3 beta sequences were clustered with GLIPH2 at simulation_depth=1000 and kmer_min_depth=3, and CDR3s shorter than five residues were left out. Sourced from immuneACCESS, this table was stored by TCRdb with only in-frame sequences that have V and J called. A share of the clones is absent; for the studies checked, an unresolved V gene accounts for under half, and the remainder has no known explanation. V, J and clone size reflect that table, while D and trimming were determined from the DNA. Here the sample has several thousand clones; 70% to 90% occur a single time. Approximately 16% of the sample rests with the top ten.

This sample is drawn from a study of hypomethylating agent response in myelodysplastic syndrome (dated by TCRdb to the early 2020s). About the study as a whole: Patients were treated with the hypomethylating agents azacitidine (most of the 11) or decitabine (3 of 11). On average the patients were 72.2 +/- 6.3 years old, and a diploid cytogenetic profile was seen most often. About five patients did not respond, whereas six or seven responded with either complete response or hematologic improvement. Of the myelodysplastic syndrome patients in the cohort, 8 or 9 were male and 2 were female. TET2 mutation was identified most frequently, being present in about 45% of the 11 patients. Response was defined as complete response or hematologic improvement, and patients meeting neither criterion were classed as non-responders.

T-cell subsets were not sorted, and bulk bone marrow was analyzed instead. Bone marrow from about a dozen myelodysplastic syndrome patients, collected before and after hypomethylating agent therapy, underwent immunosequencing of the TCR beta CDR3 regions. To track the repertoire longitudinally, every patient provided one baseline bone marrow along with two to three bone marrows taken at different post-treatment timepoints. Genomic DNA was isolated from whole bone marrow, and DNA quality was assessed with TapeStation, NanoDrop OneC and PicoGreen assays. What the research found in general, with its limitations: Healthy control donors were not age-matched to MDS patients, which could have impacted the MDS versus healthy comparison. Novel clonotypes were found to emerge more often in responders, whereas more contracted clonotypes were observed in non-responders after treatment. Only about a dozen patients were analyzed, so the study cohort was small. No significant change in richness, rarefaction diversity or clonality was detected after hypomethylating agent treatment, either across all patients or within response groups. The shared GLIPH2 clusters might recognize novel MDS antigens, but this possibility was not confirmed and requires experimental validation.

CDR3 length: 15 amino acids, cysteine to phenylalanine. Only the CDR3 region is kept as DNA, spanning 45 bases read in frame from base 1. Relative to germline, V is missing 0 bases and J is missing 4 bases, with 4 bases of the junction outside any gene match. Via the germline V gene, CDR1 is SGHRS and CDR2 YFSETQ. The chain joins TRBV5-1 to TRBJ1-5; 7 bases in between match TRBD1. This clonotype was sampled from a human donor with myelodysplastic syndrome. The specimen comprised bone marrow, sampled before or after starting hypomethylating agent treatment for myelodysplastic syndrome (not recorded which). The encoded CDR3 is CASSLGGDSNQPQHF. The nucleotide sequence reads as follows: TGCGCCAGCAGCTTGGGAGGGGACAGTAATCAGCCCCAGCATTTT.